Each of the 14 T cell receptor beta chains below was sequenced from the same sample in a study of technical replicates of blood from several donors. TCRdb's copy holds only in-frame clones and misses some; the assay was immunoSEQ multiplex PCR. The repertoire consists of some 60,000 clones, with over 85% occurring once and the leading ten covering about 5%. Material: PBMCs. These receptors were obtained from a human donor in good health. Some clones in this sample may be carry-over from other donors' samples.

The genes are TRBV4-3 and TRBJ2-3; D might be TRBD1 (7 bases). Germline assignment: CDR1 LGHNA and CDR2 YSLEER. This CDR3 contains 14 residues. Trimming took off 8 bases at V and 0 bases at J, with 12 bases between the two ends. The CDR3: CASRRDSSTDTQYF. The CDR3 nucleotides are TGCGCCAGCCGGAGGGACAGTAGCACAGATACGCAGTATTTT.

This chain connects TRBV14 to TRBJ2-3; 12 nucleotides line up with TRBD2. Germline V gene lookup returns CDR1 SGHDN and CDR2 FVKESK. The J segment lost 4 bases and the V segment lost 4 bases, leaving 15 bases of the junction unmatched. CDR3 length: 19 residues. CDR3 coding DNA: TGTGCCAGCAGCCCCCTCACGGGCCTAGCGGGAGGGACCGCAGATACGCAGTATTTT. It specifies CASSPLTGLAGGTADTQYF.

This clone came up a few times. The rearrangement links TRBV4-2 to TRBJ2-1; TRBD2 aligns across 7 bases. The germline V gene has CDR1 LGHNA and CDR2 YNFKEQ. The V and J ends lost 3 bases and 8 bases, in that order; junction bases with no gene match: 10. The CDR3 consists of 15 residues. The chain's CDR3 is CASSHIFRGSHEQFF. The CDR3 DNA follows: TGTGCCAGCAGCCATATTTTCCGCGGGAGCCATGAGCAGTTCTTC.

The chain combines TRBV29-1 with TRBJ1-1, with D unclear. From germline, CDR1 is SQVTM and CDR2 ANQGSEA. V lost 1 base and J 5 bases, leaving 14 bases between the germline ends. This CDR3 has 14 amino acids. The DNA of the CDR3 is TGCAGCGTTGAAGGTTTTGGAGGAAGGACTGAAGCTTTCTTT. Amino acid sequence: CSVEGFGGRTEAFF. The full variable domain, rest sourced from reference TRBV29-1 and TRBJ1-1, is SAVISQKPSRDICQRGTSLTIQCQVDSQVTMMFWYRQQPGQSLTLIATANQGSEATYESGFVIDKFPISRPNLTFSTLTVSNMSPEDSSIYLCSVEGFGGRTEAFFGQGTRLTVV.

V is TRBV5-3 and J is TRBJ2-2, with D maybe TRBD2 (5 bases). TRBV5-3 is an open reading frame whose function is uncertain. Trimming removed 4 bases from V and 0 bases from J, with 13 bases in between. The CDR3 has 16 amino acids. The CDR3 protein is CARSLSRLPNTGELFF. The CDR3 DNA is TGTGCCAGAAGCCTCTCAAGACTACCGAACACCGGGGAGCTGTTTTTT.

The chain couples TRBV7-3 to TRBJ2-1, with TRBD2 matching over 9 bases. The CDR3 has 17 amino acids. Germline lookup yields CDR1 SGHTA and CDR2 FQGTGA. J gave up 8 bases and V 4 bases, and 15 bases lay outside the gene matches. CDR3 sequence reads: CASSSKWGSGRMDEQFF. The DNA for the CDR3 is TGTGCCAGCAGCTCAAAATGGGGTAGCGGGAGAATGGATGAGCAGTTCTTC.

The chain's CDR3 is CASTGYNEQFF. CDR3 bases: TGTGCCAGCACCGGGTACAATGAGCAGTTCTTC. The genes are TRBV28 and TRBJ2-1; no definite D call. CDR1 is MDHEN, CDR2 SYDVKM, per germline. V was cut by 7 bases and J by 4 bases, with 5 bases left in between. The CDR3 is 11 amino acids.

The J gene is TRBJ2-5, the V gene TRBV7-2, with 11 bases matching TRBD2. Losses at the gene ends were 1 base for V and 5 bases for J; bases not matched to a gene: 0. Germline V CDR1 and CDR2: SGHTA, FQGNSA. This CDR3 is 14 amino acids long. The CDR3 DNA reads TGTGCCAGCAGCTTAGGGACTAGCGGGGAGACCCAGTACTTC. This encodes CASSLGTSGETQYF.

The chain carries TRBV7-8 and TRBJ2-3; no clear D gene. Germline CDR1 and CDR2: SGHVS and FQNEAQ. V was cut by 5 bases and J by 0 bases, with 18 bases left in between. This CDR3 region has 17 residues. In nucleotides, the CDR3 is TGTGCCAGCAGCCTCTACCACCGAGAACTAAGCACAGATACGCAGTATTTT. It encodes CASSLYHRELSTDTQYF.

This sequence joins TRBV29-1 and TRBJ2-7, with 7 bases identical to TRBD1. Per germline, CDR1 SQVTM and CDR2 ANQGSEA. The junction had 3 bases not matched to a gene; V was cut back by 7 bases and J by 0 bases. The CDR3 totals 12 residues. The CDR3 region has the DNA TGCAGCGCCCGGGACAGCTCCTACGAGCAGTACTTC. Residues: CSARDSSYEQYF.

This clone was picked up one time. The CDR3 loop reads CASSERLNTEAFF. In DNA, the CDR3 is TGTGCCAGCAGTGAACGGTTGAACACTGAAGCTTTCTTT. The chain employs TRBV6-1 and TRBJ1-1; D is undetermined. From germline, CDR1 is MNHNS and CDR2 SASEGT. The V and J ends lost 2 bases and 0 bases respectively, with 4 bases between them. The CDR3 contains 13 residues.

This chain connects TRBV11-2 to TRBJ2-1; 9 positions match TRBD2. The ends lost 4 bases at V and 4 bases at J; junction bases unmatched: 5. The CDR3 sequence is 15 residues long. Germline CDR1 and CDR2: SGHAT and FQNNGV. In DNA form, the CDR3 reads TGTGCCAGCAGCTCAGGGACTAGCAGTTACAATGAGCAGTTCTTC. It is translated as CASSSGTSSYNEQFF.

This chain joins TRBV25-1 and TRBJ2-7; 10 nucleotides align to TRBD1. CDR1 MGHDK and CDR2 SYGVNS come from the germline V gene. Trimming removed 6 bases from V and 5 bases from J; junction bases left unmatched: 7. The CDR3 has 14 residues. CDR3 nucleotide sequence: TGTGCCAGCAGAGAGACAGGGGGCTCTCACGAGCAGTACTTC. Residues: CASRETGGSHEQYF.

The chain has TRBV10-3 and TRBJ2-1; 9 bases are a match to TRBD2. Germline lookup yields CDR1 ENHRY and CDR2 SYGVKD. This CDR3 spans 18 amino acids. J was trimmed by 9 bases and V by 3 bases; bases with no gene match: 18. DNA for the CDR3: TGTGCCATCAGTGATCGGGCGGGTGGCGGGAGGGCCTCCGGTGAGCAGTTCTTC. Protein product: CAISDRAGGGRASGEQFF.